These T cell receptor beta chains were read from a single sample in a study of beta chain features in type 1 diabetes. This table comes from immunoSEQ multiplex PCR, and its TCRdb copy is limited to in-frame clones, with some not included. The sample yields some 150,000 clones, more than 9.5% seen once. Material for sequencing was central memory CD4+ T cells from blood. These receptors came from a man in his late teens or twenties in good health. The conserved cysteine and the conserved F or W are not part of the CDR3 here. A D gene is named only where the DNA matches it firmly.

>TRBJ2-1|NA|TRBV21-1
ASNKSGRSEEDEQF
>TRBJ2-1|TRBD2|TRBV30
AWREGTSSYNEQF
>TRBJ1-6|NA|TRBV18
ASSPGANNSPLH
>TRBJ2-5|NA|TRBV7-2
ASSSPGARAQY
>TRBJ2-1|TRBD2|TRBV7-2
ASSSQRGLAGGEQF
>TRBJ2-2|NA|TRBV7-9
ASRLGRDQPKNTGELF
>TRBJ1-2|NA|TRBV14
ASSQGPRRMNYGYT
>TRBJ1-1|NA|TRBV7-3
ASSLNVNTEAF
>TRBJ1-1|NA|TRBV29-1
SVGYSSIPNTEAF
>TRBJ2-3|NA|TRBV9
ASSVRGGTDTQY
>TRBJ2-7|TRBD1|TRBV30
AWKGDRGAYEQY
>TRBJ2-5|NA|TRBV7-2
ASSGRQETQY
>TRBJ2-7|NA|TRBV7-2
ASSLSLYEQY
>TRBJ2-2|TRBD1|TRBV25-1
ASSEWTGDTGELF
>TRBJ2-5|NA|TRBV6-6
ASSPDRRTLKETQY
>TRBJ2-7|NA|TRBV28
ASSLGRAGSYEQY
>TRBJ2-5|TRBD1|TRBV11-2
ASSLVGQASETQY
>TRBJ2-5|NA|TRBV7-2
ASSLGGRETQY
>NA|TRBD2|TRBV29-1
SVEGLGGAQKYEQY
>TRBJ1-3|TRBD1|TRBV6-5
ASRTGGSGNTIY
>TRBJ2-3|NA|TRBV7-2
ASSPPGRPSTDTQY
>TRBJ1-1|NA|TRBV20-1
SLRRATEAF